A selection of T cell receptor beta chains follows, all from one sample in a study of somatic mutations in cytotoxic T cells in rheumatoid arthritis. Only in-frame clones appear in the TCRdb table, and some are missing; sequencing was by immunoSEQ multiplex PCR. The sample yields around 23,000 clones, around 74% seen once. Sample: CD8+ T cells sorted from blood. These receptor sequences come from a woman under 30 in good health. Both conserved end residues are part of each CDR3. D genes are given only for firm matches. For some rows the clone size is stated as once, few or many, or as a class when expanded; others skip it.

J: TRBJ1-6; V: TRBV19; D: NA; size: NA; CDR3: CASSMGHNSPLHF; DNA: TGTGCCAGTAGTATGGGACATAATTCACCCCTCCACTTT
J: TRBJ2-6; V: TRBV28; D: NA; size: NA; CDR3: CASSLGSGANVLTF; DNA: TGTGCCAGCAGTTTGGGGTCTGGGGCCAACGTCCTGACTTTC
J: TRBJ2-7; V: TRBV6-6; D: NA; size: NA; CDR3: CASSYVGVSYEQYF; DNA: TGTGCCAGCAGTTACGTGGGGGTCTCCTACGAGCAGTACTTC
J: TRBJ2-1; V: TRBV9; D: NA; size: few; CDR3: CASSVGGGSEQFF; DNA: TGTGCCAGCAGCGTAGGCGGGGGCAGTGAGCAGTTCTTC
J: TRBJ2-1; V: TRBV7-8; D: NA; size: few; CDR3: CASSSDSGKGENEQFF; DNA: TGTGCCAGCAGCTCCGATTCAGGGAAGGGGGAGAATGAGCAGTTCTTC
J: TRBJ2-1; V: TRBV5-4; D: TRBD1; size: NA; CDR3: CASSSLGQGRDEQFF; DNA: TGTGCCAGCAGCTCGCTAGGACAGGGCAGGGATGAGCAGTTCTTC
J: TRBJ1-5; V: TRBV19; D: NA; size: NA; CDR3: CASIGTDYSNQPQHF; DNA: TGTGCCAGTATAGGGACGGACTATAGCAATCAGCCCCAGCATTTT
J: TRBJ1-1; V: TRBV28; D: TRBD1; size: NA; CDR3: CASSWTGTAEAFF; DNA: TGTGCCAGCAGTTGGACAGGGACCGCTGAAGCTTTCTTT
J: TRBJ2-2; V: TRBV2; D: TRBD1; size: NA; CDR3: CASSGGPGGTGELFF; DNA: TGTGCCAGCAGTGGGGGGCCAGGGGGCACCGGGGAGCTGTTTTTT
J: TRBJ2-3; V: TRBV10-3; D: TRBD2; size: once; CDR3: CAISEGASGAFTDTQYF; DNA: TGTGCCATCAGTGAGGGGGCTAGCGGGGCGTTCACAGATACGCAGTATTTT